These 14 T cell receptor beta chains were sequenced from one sample in a study of tumor-infiltrating lymphocytes in localized non-small cell lung cancer. Data came from immunoSEQ multiplex PCR; TCRdb stores just in-frame clones and leaves some out. The sample has roughly 15,000 clones, under 80% seen once; the top ten hold over 4%. Sample: lung tumor tissue. The receptors here all came from a human donor with non-small cell lung cancer.

This chain uses TRBV6-5 with TRBJ1-2; TRBD1 matches 9 bases. Germline loops: CDR1 MNHEY, CDR2 SVGAGI. This CDR3 is built from 15 residues. Trimming cost V 4 bases and J 8 bases; bases outside gene matches: 11. The CDR3 loop reads CASSSLKDRGRGYTF. CDR3 DNA sequence: TGTGCCAGCAGTTCTTTGAAGGACAGGGGAAGAGGCTACACCTTC.

A single count supports this clone. This chain uses TRBV30 with TRBJ2-1; TRBD1 agrees at 8 bases. This CDR3 region has 13 residues. Germline trimming cut 8 bases from V and 7 bases from J; bases unmatched to any gene: 10. Germline V lookup: CDR1 GTSNPN, CDR2 SVGIG (reference sequence). The CDR3 coding sequence is TGTGCCGGCTACAGGGGGTCCTTAAATGAGCAGTTCTTC. It translates to CAGYRGSLNEQFF.

The chain employs TRBV29-1 and TRBJ2-7; no clear D. Between the trimmed V and J ends, which lost 3 bases and 0 bases, there was a span of 9 bases. The CDR3 runs 13 residues. Germline V gives CDR1 SQVTM, CDR2 ANQGSEA. The DNA for the CDR3 is TGCAGCGTTGATGACGGTAGCTCCTACGAGCAGTACTTC. Its translation is CSVDDGSSYEQYF.

The genes are TRBV5-4 and TRBJ1-6, with 9 bases lining up with TRBD1. J gave up 6 bases and V 6 bases, and 1 base lay outside the gene matches. The length of the CDR3 is 13 residues. Germline assignment: CDR1 SGHNT and CDR2 YYREEE (reference sequence). This CDR3 reads CASKDRGNSPLHF. For the CDR3, the DNA is TGTGCCAGCAAGGACAGGGGTAATTCACCCCTCCACTTT.

There are a few counts of this clone. J is TRBJ2-2 and V is TRBV6-4; D gene uncertain. The germline CDR1 and CDR2 sequences are MRHNA and SNTAGT. V was shortened by 2 bases and J by 3 bases, with 4 bases between the two germline ends. This CDR3 comprises 13 residues. The CDR3 bases are TGTGCCAGCAGTGACGGGGACACCGGGGAGCTGTTTTTT. This encodes CASSDGDTGELFF.

The chain joins TRBV6-1 to TRBJ2-7; the D gene is possibly TRBD2 (5 bases). CDR1 and CDR2 from the germline V gene are MNHNS and SASEGT. V was trimmed by 4 bases and J by 9 bases, leaving 22 bases between them. This CDR3 comprises 15 residues. The CDR3 region is CASSAVTDNRRVQYF. In nucleotides, the CDR3 is TGTGCCAGCAGTGCAGTAACAGACAATCGGCGGGTGCAGTACTTC.

This clone turned up a few times. The CDR3: CSVAWVSGSTDTQYF. CDR3 nucleotide sequence: TGCAGCGTTGCGTGGGTGTCAGGGTCCACAGATACGCAGTATTTT. This rearrangement joins TRBV29-1 to TRBJ2-3; tentatively, D is TRBD1 (5 bases). Germline CDR1 SQVTM, CDR2 ANQGSEA. Trimming removed 4 bases from V and 2 bases from J, with 16 bases in between. This CDR3 is 15 amino acids long.

DNA of the CDR3: TGTGCCAGCCGCGGACGGTTATACGAGCAGTACTTC. Amino acids: CASRGRLYEQYF. The chain combines TRBV28 with TRBJ2-7; D is unresolved. Trimming cost V 8 bases and J 4 bases, with 12 bases left between them. There are 12 residues in the CDR3. Germline V lookup: CDR1 MDHEN, CDR2 SYDVKM.

This chain uses TRBV2 with TRBJ1-5, with 7 bases matching TRBD1. V gave up 6 bases and J gave up 4 bases; unmatched junction bases: 12. This CDR3 region has 16 residues. Germline values: CDR1 SNHLY, CDR2 FYNNEI. The CDR3 spells CASSLTGLLGNQPQHF. In DNA form, the CDR3 reads TGTGCCAGCAGCCTGACAGGGCTGTTGGGAAATCAGCCCCAGCATTTT.

This rearrangement joins TRBV19 to TRBJ2-5, with 8 positions matching TRBD1. The CDR3 length is 15 residues. Unmatched junction bases numbered 9, after V lost 5 bases and J lost 4 bases. From germline, CDR1 is LNHDA and CDR2 SQIVND (reference sequence). The DNA of the CDR3 is TGTGCCAGTAGTTCCACAGGGGGTCAGAGAGAGACCCAGTACTTC. This codes for CASSSTGGQRETQYF.

The chain employs TRBV20-1 and TRBJ2-7; D is uncertain. Germline V gene sequence: CDR1 DFQATT, CDR2 SNEGSKA (reference sequence). V lost 4 bases to trimming and J lost 3 bases, with 7 bases between them. This CDR3 comprises 11 residues. The CDR3 loop reads CSAIADYEQYF. The CDR3 nucleotides read TGCAGTGCTATCGCGGACTACGAGCAGTACTTC.

In this sample, this clone turned up a few times. The V gene is TRBV27, the J gene TRBJ1-2; D is uncertain. The CDR3 extends over 15 amino acids. V was shortened by 7 bases and J by 4 bases, with 19 bases between the two germline ends. From germline, CDR1 is MNHEY and CDR2 SMNVEV (reference sequence). The CDR3 DNA sequence: TGTGCCAGCACCCCCATACAAGGGAACTCCTATGGCTACACCTTC. This codes for CASTPIQGNSYGYTF.

V is TRBV9 and J is TRBJ1-2, with D perhaps TRBD1 (5 bases). The CDR3 has 17 residues. V lost 0 bases and J lost 7, with 22 bases in between. The germline CDR1 and CDR2 sequences are SGDLS and YYNGEE. Here the CDR3 reads CASSVEFWGPTFTGYTF. The CDR3 DNA sequence: TGTGCCAGCAGCGTAGAGTTCTGGGGCCCTACCTTTACTGGCTACACCTTC.

The V gene is TRBV7-9, the J gene TRBJ2-3; D unresolved. Trimming shortened V by 2 bases and J by 2 bases, and 5 bases separated the two germline ends. The CDR3 runs 13 residues. Germline assignment: CDR1 SEHNR and CDR2 FQNEAQ (reference sequence). The CDR3 here is CASSLLPTDTQYF. In nucleotides, the CDR3 is TGTGCCAGCAGCTTACTCCCCACAGATACGCAGTATTTT.